A selection of T cell receptor beta chains follows, all from one sample in a study of blood T cell repertoires in COVID-19. Measured with immunoSEQ multiplex PCR; TCRdb has only the in-frame clones, and not every one. The profile shows about 20,000 clones, roughly nine tenths of them singletons. The sequenced material came from peripheral blood. All receptors come from a human donor in a cohort sampled during active COVID-19. Each CDR3 is given with its conserved first and last residue. A D gene is named only where the DNA matches it firmly. Clone size, where shown, is once, few, many, or a class for clones that have expanded.

v_call,j_call,clone_size,d_call,cdr3_aa,cdr3_nt
TRBV10-2,TRBJ2-1,few,TRBD2,CASSLADPYNEQFF,TGCGCCAGCAGTCTAGCGGACCCTTACAATGAGCAGTTCTTC
TRBV5-6,TRBJ2-7,-,TRBD1,CASTTTGGWGYEQYF,TGTGCCAGCACCACGACAGGGGGCTGGGGCTACGAGCAGTACTTC
TRBV6-1,TRBJ2-5,-,TRBD1,CASRTGQGRETQYF,TGTGCCAGCAGGACGGGACAGGGGCGCGAGACCCAGTACTTC
TRBV6-5,TRBJ1-1,-,-,CASSYDRGEAFF,TGTGCCAGCAGTTACGATCGGGGTGAAGCTTTCTTT
TRBV7-2,TRBJ2-7,-,TRBD1,CASSPRQGAGEQYF,TGTGCCAGCAGCCCTCGACAGGGGGCTGGCGAGCAGTACTTC
TRBV6-5,TRBJ2-7,-,TRBD1,CASNEDRDHEQYF,TGTGCCAGCAACGAGGACAGGGACCACGAGCAGTACTTC
TRBV4-1,TRBJ1-2,-,-,CASSQEEAGQNYGYTF,TGCGCCAGCAGCCAAGAAGAAGCAGGGCAGAACTATGGCTACACCTTC
TRBV5-1,TRBJ1-2,-,-,CASSPDRTFGYTF,TGCGCCAGCAGCCCCGACAGGACCTTTGGCTACACCTTC
TRBV2,TRBJ1-4,-,TRBD1,CASSRDRPSRGEKLFF,TGTGCCAGCAGCCGGGACAGGCCATCCCGGGGGGAAAAACTGTTTTTT
TRBV19,TRBJ1-4,-,TRBD1,CASGFGGTAYEKLFF,TGTGCCAGTGGATTTGGTGGGACAGCGTATGAAAAACTGTTTTTT
TRBV25-1,TRBJ2-1,-,TRBD2,CASSDAPGLAANEQFF,TGTGCCAGCAGTGATGCACCGGGACTAGCGGCCAATGAGCAGTTCTTC
TRBV27,TRBJ2-2,-,-,CASSIGTIVTGELFF,TGTGCCAGCAGCATCGGGACAATTGTCACCGGGGAGCTGTTTTTT
TRBV2,TRBJ2-1,-,-,CASSTGNNEQFF,TGTGCCAGCAGTACAGGGAACAATGAGCAGTTCTTC
TRBV19,TRBJ2-7,-,TRBD2,CASGAGGSYEQYF,TGTGCCAGTGGAGCGGGAGGCTCCTACGAGCAGTACTTC
TRBV9,TRBJ2-1,-,TRBD2,CASSVEVGGFVNEQFF,TGTGCCAGCAGCGTAGAAGTGGGAGGGTTTGTCAATGAGCAGTTCTTC
TRBV7-3,TRBJ2-3,-,TRBD1,CASSQTGGAVDTQYF,TGTGCCAGCAGCCAGACAGGGGGCGCGGTAGATACGCAGTATTTT
TRBV6-6,TRBJ1-1,-,TRBD1,CASSYTGQGRTEAFF,TGTGCCAGCAGTTACACCGGACAGGGGAGAACTGAAGCTTTCTTT
TRBV10-3,TRBJ2-3,once,TRBD1,CAISTNDRVDWTDTQYF,TGTGCCATCAGTACTAACGACAGGGTGGACTGGACAGATACGCAGTATTTT
TRBV7-8,TRBJ2-5,-,-,CASSRDWYQETQYF,TGTGCCAGCAGCCGAGACTGGTACCAAGAGACCCAGTACTTC
TRBV7-3,TRBJ1-6,once,TRBD1,CASRRGTDYNSPLHF,TGTGCCAGCAGGAGGGGGACAGACTATAATTCACCCCTCCACTTT
TRBV7-6,TRBJ1-6,-,-,CASSLDLRISSPLHF,TGTGCCAGCAGCTTAGATCTCCGAATTAGTTCACCCCTCCACTTT
TRBV10-3,TRBJ2-1,-,TRBD2,CAISDTGLAATINEQFF,TGTGCCATCAGTGACACTGGACTAGCGGCCACCATCAATGAGCAGTTCTTC
TRBV30,TRBJ2-7,-,-,CAWSSGTFSSYEQYF,TGTGCCTGGAGTAGCGGTACATTCAGCTCCTACGAGCAGTACTTC
TRBV27,TRBJ1-4,-,TRBD1,CASSFQGGYGRRKLFF,TGTGCCAGCAGTTTCCAGGGGGGCTATGGACGGAGAAAACTGTTTTTT
TRBV15,TRBJ1-1,-,-,CATSRDGENTEAFF,TGTGCCACCAGCAGAGATGGAGAGAACACTGAAGCTTTCTTT
TRBV13,TRBJ2-7,-,TRBD2,CASSPRTSGYEQYF,TGTGCCAGCAGCCCCCGGACTAGCGGGTACGAGCAGTACTTC
TRBV4-1,TRBJ2-1,-,TRBD2,CASSQDNGPTSGYNEQFF,TGCGCCAGCAGCCAAGACAACGGTCCGACTAGCGGTTACAATGAGCAGTTCTTC
TRBV7-6,TRBJ2-7,-,TRBD2,CASSLARLAGPYEQYF,TGTGCCAGCAGCTTAGCGCGACTAGCCGGACCCTACGAGCAGTACTTC
TRBV7-3,TRBJ1-4,-,TRBD1,CASSLNRGEKLFF,TGTGCCAGCAGCTTAAACAGGGGAGAAAAACTGTTTTTT
TRBV29-1,TRBJ2-3,-,-,CSVDRADTQYF,TGCAGCGTTGACAGGGCAGATACGCAGTATTTT
TRBV28,TRBJ2-5,-,TRBD2,CASNLWGLASKAQYF,TGTGCCAGCAACCTGTGGGGACTAGCTAGCAAGGCCCAGTACTTC
TRBV5-1,TRBJ1-2,-,TRBD1,CASSLENRGREGYTF,TGCGCCAGCAGCTTGGAAAACAGGGGGCGGGAGGGCTACACCTTC